Listed here are 9 T cell receptor beta chains from one sample, sequenced in a study of cytomegalovirus exposure and HLA in healthy donors. A multiplex PCR was run with 60 Vbeta primers and 13 Jbeta primers. TCRdb keeps only in-frame clones here, not all; method: immunoSEQ multiplex PCR. Counted here are more than 150,000 clones, around 76% occurring once; the ten biggest clones make up more than 1.5%. Sequenced material: PBMCs. Every receptor here comes from a middle-aged man in good health and CMV-seronegative.

The chain couples TRBV9 to TRBJ1-4; no firm D call. Germline V gene data show CDR1 as SGDLS and CDR2 as YYNGEE. V gave up 5 bases and J gave up 3 bases, with 14 bases separating them. The CDR3 runs to 15 residues. CDR3 loop: CASSVRRGANEKLFF. Here the CDR3 DNA reads TGTGCCAGCAGTGTGCGACGGGGAGCTAATGAAAAACTGTTTTTT.

This chain joins TRBV11-2 and TRBJ2-5, with D uncertain. Between the trimmed V and J ends, which lost 2 bases and 5 bases, there was a span of 6 bases. The V gene's germline CDR1 is SGHAT and CDR2 FQNNGV. This CDR3 contains 12 residues. CDR3 protein: CASSLIMETQYF. Written as DNA, the CDR3 is TGTGCCAGCAGCTTAATTATGGAGACCCAGTACTTC.

The CDR3: CASSYDRSNTEAFF. The CDR3 region has the DNA TGCGCCAGCAGCTACGACAGGAGTAACACTGAAGCTTTCTTT. The chain has TRBV4-3 and TRBJ1-1; possibly TRBD1 for D (6 bases). The length of the CDR3 is 14 residues. The V gene's germline CDR1 is LGHNA and CDR2 YSLEER. With 5 bases removed from V and 2 bases from J, the gap between germline ends came to 12 bases.

The chain carries TRBV4-3 and TRBJ2-2; D perhaps matches TRBD1 (6 bases). The germline V gene encodes CDR1 LGHNA and CDR2 YSLEER. The CDR3 extends over 16 amino acids. Trimming took off 0 bases at V and 4 bases at J, with 12 bases between the two ends. The CDR3 loop is CASSQDLGQLTGELFF. Here the CDR3 DNA reads TGCGCCAGCAGCCAAGACCTGGGACAACTCACCGGGGAGCTGTTTTTT.

The gene calls are TRBV11-3 and TRBJ2-1; 7 bases fit TRBD2. CDR1 is SGHNT and CDR2 is YENEEA in the germline V gene. The V segment lost 6 bases and the J segment 3 bases; nucleotides outside the gene matches: 8. The CDR3 runs to 15 residues. DNA of the CDR3: TGTGCCAGCAGTTCTAGCGGACCTATCTACAATGAGCAGTTCTTC. It is translated as CASSSSGPIYNEQFF. Full variable domain (rest looked up from reference TRBV11-3 and TRBJ2-1): EAGVVQSPRYKIIEKKQPVAFWCNPISGHNTLYWYLQNLGQGPELLIRYENEEAVDDSQLPKDRFSAERLKGVDSTLKIQPAELGDSAVYLCASSSSGPIYNEQFFGPGTRLTVL.

The CDR3 nucleotides read TGTGCCAGCAGCTTAGACTCGAACAGTGCCTACGAGCAGTACTTC. It encodes CASSLDSNSAYEQYF. The chain carries TRBV7-6 and TRBJ2-7; D unresolved. V was cut by 1 base and J by 2 bases, with 12 bases left in between. Germline V gene lookup returns CDR1 SGHVS and CDR2 FNYEAQ. The CDR3 is 15 residues long.

A single count supports this clone. The V and J genes are TRBV15 and TRBJ2-5; D remains ambiguous. Trimming removed 0 bases from V and 4 bases from J, with 9 bases in between. There are 14 residues in the CDR3. CDR1 LNHNV and CDR2 YYDKDF come from the germline V gene (reference sequence). The CDR3 sequence: CATSRDRVSETQYF. The DNA of the CDR3 is TGTGCCACCAGCAGAGACCGGGTATCAGAGACCCAGTACTTC.

In nucleotides, the CDR3 is TGTGCCAGCAGTTTTGCGGGGGGCTCCTACAATGAGCAGTTCTTC. The encoded protein is CASSFAGGSYNEQFF. V and J are TRBV28 and TRBJ2-1; 8 bases match TRBD2. The CDR3 length is 15 residues. Germline V CDR1 and CDR2: MDHEN, SYDVKM. V shed 3 bases, J shed 0 bases, and the junction held 1 base outside the gene matches. Using reference TRBV28 and TRBJ2-1 for the parts outside the CDR3, the full variable domain is DVKVTQSSRYLVKRTGEKVFLECVQDMDHENMFWYRQDPGLGLRLIYFSYDVKMKEKGDIPEGYSVSREKKERFSLILESASTNQTSMYLCASSFAGGSYNEQFFGPGTRLTVL.

J is TRBJ1-4 and V is TRBV6-6; no reliable D call. Germline lookup yields CDR1 MNHNY and CDR2 SVGAGI (reference sequence). V lost 4 bases, J lost 8 bases, and 11 bases lay in between. The CDR3 covers 13 residues. This CDR3 reads CASSSEGREKLFF. As DNA, the CDR3 is TGTGCCAGCAGTTCTGAAGGGAGGGAAAAACTGTTTTTT.